Presented here are 28 T cell receptor beta chains from one specimen sequenced in a study of Ad26.COV2.S vaccination and SARS-CoV-2 variants. Generated by immunoSEQ multiplex PCR, the TCRdb table keeps only in-frame clones and is missing some. This sample has hundreds of thousands of clones; 70% to 90% occur once, and the top ten carry roughly 1.5%. The treatment: around 19 received Ad26.COV2.S at low or high dose, single or two shots; roughly five received placebo; per-sample allocation not given. At day 63 after the first vaccine or placebo injection, samples were drawn. Sequencing was performed on peripheral blood, taken in a trial of Ad26.COV2.S vaccine versus placebo. These receptors were collected from a person aged 18-65 years who received the Ad26.COV2.S COVID-19 vaccine or a placebo.

This clone has only one observation. This rearrangement joins TRBV7-9 to TRBJ2-3, with 15 positions matching TRBD2. The CDR3 has 18 residues. V lost 2 bases to trimming and J lost 4 bases; unmatched junction nucleotides: 7. CDR1 is SEHNR, CDR2 FQNEAQ, per germline (reference sequence). CDR3 loop: CASSLFHRTSGGADTQYF. The CDR3 DNA follows: TGTGCCAGCAGCTTATTTCACCGGACTAGCGGGGGGGCAGATACGCAGTATTTT.

The chain links TRBV12-3 or TRBV12-4 to TRBJ2-5; D may be TRBD2 (6 bases). V lost 7 bases, J lost 5 bases, and 14 bases lay in between. There are 13 residues in the CDR3. The CDR3 loop reads CASMWREAETQYF. CDR3 coding DNA: TGTGCCAGCATGTGGCGGGAAGCCGAGACCCAGTACTTC.

The CDR3 DNA reads TGTGCCAGCAGCGTAGGAAATAGCGGGGGGGCCACAGATACGCAGTATTTT. This sequence encodes CASSVGNSGGATDTQYF. The V gene is TRBV9, the J gene TRBJ2-3; 11 positions agree with TRBD2. This CDR3 has 17 residues. J lost 2 bases, V lost 0 bases, and 5 bases had no gene match. Per germline, CDR1 SGDLS and CDR2 YYNGEE.

V gene TRBV19 combines with J gene TRBJ1-5, with TRBD1 identical over 7 bases. The CDR3 has 15 residues. V shed 5 bases, J shed 5 bases, and the junction held 9 bases outside the gene matches. Germline V gene lookup returns CDR1 LNHDA and CDR2 SQIVND (reference sequence). The CDR3 region is CASSPHTGVDQPQHF. CDR3 nucleotide sequence: TGTGCCAGTAGTCCCCACACAGGGGTGGATCAGCCCCAGCATTTT.

This clone has a single count. The rearrangement uses TRBV5-1 and TRBJ2-1; D is unclear. Germline CDR1 SGHRS, CDR2 YFSETQ. The CDR3 has 16 residues. V lost 4 bases to trimming and J lost 0 bases, with 14 bases between them. CDR3 bases: TGCGCCAGCAGCCAGGACGGAACGAGCTCCTACAATGAGCAGTTCTTC. It is translated as CASSQDGTSSYNEQFF.

This sequence joins TRBV30 and TRBJ2-5; D possibly corresponds to TRBD1 (6 bases). The CDR3 is 13 residues long. Germline V lookup: CDR1 GTSNPN, CDR2 SVGIG (reference sequence). V was shortened by 0 bases and J by 7 bases, with 12 bases between the two germline ends. The CDR3, as DNA: TGTGCCTGGAGTGTACAGGGTGCGGGGACCCAGTACTTC. Residues: CAWSVQGAGTQYF.

A few counts support this clone. The V call is TRBV4-3, the J call TRBJ2-7; 9 positions agree with TRBD1. The CDR3 has 16 amino acids. The J segment lost 5 bases and the V segment lost 1 base, leaving 9 bases of the junction unmatched. CDR1 and CDR2 (germline): LGHNA, YSLEER. CDR3 amino acids: CASSQAPGQGGHEQYF. The CDR3, as DNA: TGCGCCAGCAGCCAAGCCCCGGGACAGGGAGGCCACGAGCAGTACTTC.

This chain connects TRBV11-1 to TRBJ2-3, with D possibly called TRBD1 or TRBD2 (5 bases each). Germline V gives CDR1 SGHAT, CDR2 FQDESV (reference sequence). There are 16 residues in the CDR3. Trimming left V 2 bases short and J 0 bases short, with 12 bases between. DNA for the CDR3: TGTGCCAGCAGCTTATCTAGATGGGGGAGCACAGATACGCAGTATTTT. It is translated as CASSLSRWGSTDTQYF. The full variable domain, completed using reference TRBV11-1 and TRBJ2-3, is EAEVAQSPRYKITEKSQAVAFWCDPISGHATLYWYRQILGQGPELLVQFQDESVVDDSQLPKDRFSAERLKGVDSTLKIQPAELGDSAMYLCASSLSRWGSTDTQYFGPGTRLTVL.

The V call is TRBV18, the J call TRBJ2-3; a possible D gene is TRBD1 (6 bases). V lost 1 base and J lost 3, with 11 bases in between. This CDR3 contains 15 residues. Per the germline V gene, CDR1 is KGHSH and CDR2 is LQKENI. This CDR3 is CASSPLQGKTDTQYF. The CDR3 DNA is TGTGCCAGCTCACCACTCCAGGGGAAGACAGATACGCAGTATTTT. Full variable domain (remainder filled in from reference TRBV18 and TRBJ2-3): NAGVMQNPRHLVRRRGQEARLRCSPMKGHSHVYWYRQLPEEGLKFMVYLQKENIIDESGMPKERFSAEFPKEGPSILRIQQVVRGDSAAYFCASSPLQGKTDTQYFGPGTRLTVL.

The V and J genes are TRBV4-3 and TRBJ1-2; 7 nucleotides line up with TRBD1. CDR3 length: 15 amino acids. Germline CDR1 LGHNA, CDR2 YSLEER. V lost 1 base and J lost 6; bases outside the gene matches: 8. The CDR3 sequence is CASSQAWGQPDGYTF. In DNA form, the CDR3 reads TGCGCCAGCAGCCAAGCCTGGGGACAGCCCGATGGCTACACCTTC.

The chain carries TRBV9 and TRBJ1-5, with D possibly matching TRBD1 (5 bases). The CDR3 contains 14 residues. CDR1 SGDLS and CDR2 YYNGEE come from the germline V gene. V shed 3 bases and J shed 5 bases, with 12 bases lying between them. The CDR3 DNA follows: TGTGCCAGCAGCGCCCCCCCGGGGGATCAGCCCCAGCATTTT. It specifies CASSAPPGDQPQHF.

This sequence joins TRBV5-1 and TRBJ2-7; weak D call: TRBD1 (5 bases). The germline CDR1 and CDR2 sequences are SGHRS and YFSETQ. The CDR3 loop spans 14 amino acids. V lost 1 base, J lost 5 bases, and 13 bases lay in between. The CDR3 DNA is TGCGCCAGCAGCTTGTCGCAGGGAATTGACGAGCAGTACTTC. Protein sequence: CASSLSQGIDEQYF. Complete variable domain (other parts from reference TRBV5-1 and TRBJ2-7): KAGVTQTPRYLIKTRGQQVTLSCSPISGHRSVSWYQQTPGQGLQFLFEYFSETQRNKGNFPGRFSGRQFSNSRSEMNVSTLELGDSALYLCASSLSQGIDEQYFGPGTRLTVT.

The chain combines TRBV14 with TRBJ1-2; D not certain. The length of the CDR3 is 12 residues. With 4 bases removed from V and 3 bases from J, the gap between germline ends came to 6 bases. Germline V lookup: CDR1 SGHDN, CDR2 FVKESK. The CDR3 nucleotides read TGTGCCAGCAGCCGGTCTGACTATGGCTACACCTTC. Amino acids: CASSRSDYGYTF.

The rearrangement links TRBV19 to TRBJ2-2, with D unclear. Looked up from germline, CDR1 is LNHDA and CDR2 is SQIVND (reference sequence). V was trimmed by 7 bases and J by 7 bases, leaving 13 bases between them. The CDR3 extends over 13 amino acids. The CDR3 sequence is CASTTGLSGELFF. DNA of the CDR3: TGTGCCAGTACGACCGGGCTGAGCGGGGAGCTGTTTTTT.

The chain carries TRBV5-4 and TRBJ1-2; a weak D match, TRBD1 (5 bases). Germline CDR1 and CDR2: SGHNT and YYREEE (reference sequence). This CDR3 region has 14 residues. V was trimmed by 0 bases and J by 8 bases, leaving 14 bases between them. CDR3 in amino acids: CASSLVGDQVGYTF. CDR3 bases: TGTGCCAGCAGCTTGGTGGGGGACCAAGTGGGCTACACCTTC.

The CDR3 DNA sequence: TGCAGTGCTAGTCGGCCGGGGGGTGAGCAGTACTTC. This sequence encodes CSASRPGGEQYF. The chain joins TRBV20-1 to TRBJ2-7, with 7 positions matching TRBD2. The V segment lost 3 bases and the J segment 7 bases; nucleotides outside the gene matches: 6. The CDR3 covers 12 residues. Germline CDR1 reads DFQATT; CDR2 reads SNEGSKA (reference sequence).

This clone was seen only a few times. This chain connects TRBV4-2 to TRBJ2-7; D could derive from TRBD1 or TRBD2 (5 bases each). Germline V gives CDR1 LGHNA, CDR2 YNFKEQ. This CDR3 comprises 18 residues. Trimming pared 3 bases from V and 3 bases from J, leaving 24 bases between. CDR3 sequence: CASSQGPGTGQAIYEQYF. Written as DNA, the CDR3 is TGTGCCAGCAGCCAGGGGCCCGGGACCGGGCAGGCCATCTACGAGCAGTACTTC.

The CDR3 here is CASRDADQETQYF. In DNA, the CDR3 is TGCGCCAGCAGGGATGCAGACCAAGAGACCCAGTACTTC. The chain combines TRBV10-2 with TRBJ2-5; no firm D call. In germline, CDR1 is WSHSY, CDR2 SAAADI. Trimming took 6 bases from V and 0 from J, leaving 8 bases between them. The CDR3 contains 13 residues.

This sequence joins TRBV19 and TRBJ2-7; the D is unclear. CDR3 length: 16 residues. The V gene lost 5 bases and the J gene lost 6 bases, with 23 bases spanning the gap. Germline V gene sequence: CDR1 LNHDA, CDR2 SQIVND (reference sequence). CDR3 sequence: CASSSEGWAGGGEQYF. CDR3 DNA: TGTGCCAGTAGTTCCGAAGGATGGGCAGGTGGCGGCGAGCAGTACTTC. The complete variable domain, with remaining parts taken from reference TRBV19 and TRBJ2-7, reads DGGITQSPKYLFRKEGQNVTLSCEQNLNHDAMYWYRQDPGQGLRLIYYSQIVNDFQKGDIAEGYSVSREKKESFPLTVTSAQKNPTAFYLCASSSEGWAGGGEQYFGPGTRLTVT.

The chain joins TRBV10-3 to TRBJ2-3, with unresolved D. Germline values: CDR1 ENHRY, CDR2 SYGVKD. Trimming took off 4 bases at V and 0 bases at J, with 17 bases between the two ends. CDR3 size: 17 residues. The CDR3 nucleotides read TGTGCCATCAGTGCCCCGTTACAGAGATCGAGCACAGATACGCAGTATTTT. Its protein product is CAISAPLQRSSTDTQYF.

The chain has TRBV12-3 or TRBV12-4 and TRBJ2-1, with TRBD2 matching 11 bases. V shed 9 bases and J 7 bases; nucleotides not matched to a gene: 5. This CDR3 has 13 amino acids. The CDR3 coding sequence is TGTGCCAGTAGCGGGGGGGTGCGGAATGAGCAGTTCTTC. As protein: CASSGGVRNEQFF.

V gene TRBV19 combines with J gene TRBJ1-2; the D is unclear. Germline V lookup: CDR1 LNHDA, CDR2 SQIVND (reference sequence). There are 16 residues in the CDR3. V lost 8 bases to trimming and J lost 8 bases, with 27 bases between them. The CDR3 sequence is CASWARDSQAVLGYTF. The CDR3 coding sequence is TGTGCCAGTTGGGCCCGGGATAGTCAGGCCGTACTGGGCTACACCTTC.

As concerns this clone: Since no conserved phenylalanine or tryptophan closes the CDR3, a read error is the likely cause. Because the CDR3's place on the DNA is in doubt, the DNA is left out and the CDR3 is given as listed by TCRdb. This CDR3 is CASPTGALP. The chain combines TRBV27 with TRBJ2-7; the D call TRBD1 from the table was never checked on the DNA. Germline V gene sequence: CDR1 MNHEY, CDR2 SMNVEV (reference sequence). The CDR3 has 9 amino acids, counting both end residues.

Turning to this clone: In the same sample, other DNA sequences code for this CDR3. This chain connects TRBV5-5 to TRBJ1-1; D is unresolved. The CDR3 runs to 11 residues. CDR1 is SGHKS, CDR2 YYEKEE, per germline (reference sequence). Trimming shortened V by 4 bases and J by 0 bases, and 1 base separated the two germline ends. CDR3 nucleotides: TGTGCCAGCAGCCTGAACACTGAAGCTTTCTTT. Its protein is CASSLNTEAFF.

The chain links TRBV27 to TRBJ2-7; D remains unclear. CDR1 and CDR2 (germline): MNHEY, SMNVEV (reference sequence). The V end lost 7 bases, the J end lost 2 bases, and 15 bases lay between the germline ends. The CDR3 contains 14 residues. This CDR3 reads CASTSQTHPYEQYF. As DNA, the CDR3 is TGTGCCAGCACCTCTCAGACCCATCCCTACGAGCAGTACTTC.

The chain combines TRBV5-6 with TRBJ2-5, with TRBD2 matching over 11 bases. Germline assignment: CDR1 SGHDT and CDR2 YYEEEE. The CDR3 is 17 amino acids. V lost 1 base and J lost 0; bases outside the gene matches: 5. CDR3 sequence: CASSLLTSGTNQETQYF. The CDR3 DNA sequence: TGTGCCAGCAGCTTGCTGACTAGCGGGACCAACCAAGAGACCCAGTACTTC.

This chain links TRBV5-8 with TRBJ1-2; weak D call: TRBD1 (5 bases). The CDR3 extends over 12 amino acids. The V end was cut by 4 bases, the J end by 5 bases, with 9 bases between. The V gene's germline CDR1 is SGHTS and CDR2 YDEGEE. Here the CDR3 DNA reads TGTGCCAGCAGCGGGACGCCGTATGGCTACACCTTC. Protein product: CASSGTPYGYTF.

V is TRBV27 and J is TRBJ2-3; D is undetermined. V gave up 0 bases and J gave up 4 bases, with 5 bases separating them. Germline V gives CDR1 MNHEY, CDR2 SMNVEV (reference sequence). The CDR3 covers 13 residues. CDR3 sequence reads: CASSLSPSDTQYF. CDR3 sequence (DNA): TGTGCCAGCAGTTTATCGCCATCAGATACGCAGTATTTT.